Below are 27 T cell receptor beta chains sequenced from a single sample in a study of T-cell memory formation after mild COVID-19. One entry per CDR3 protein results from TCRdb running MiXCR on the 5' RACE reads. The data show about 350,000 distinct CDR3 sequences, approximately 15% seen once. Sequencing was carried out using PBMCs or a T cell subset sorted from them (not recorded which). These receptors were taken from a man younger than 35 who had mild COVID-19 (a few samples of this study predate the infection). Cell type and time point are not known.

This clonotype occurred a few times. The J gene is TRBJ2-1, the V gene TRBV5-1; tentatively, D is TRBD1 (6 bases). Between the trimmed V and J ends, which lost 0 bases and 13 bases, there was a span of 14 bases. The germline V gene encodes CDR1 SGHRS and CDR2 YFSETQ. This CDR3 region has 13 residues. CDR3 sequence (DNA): TGCGCCAGCAGCTTGGAGGGGGATAGAAGTCAGTTCTTC. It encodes CASSLEGDRSQFF. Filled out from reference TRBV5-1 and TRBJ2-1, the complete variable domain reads KAGVTQTPRYLIKTRGQQVTLSCSPISGHRSVSWYQQTPGQGLQFLFEYFSETQRNKGNFPGRFSGRQFSNSRSEMNVSTLELGDSALYLCASSLEGDRSQFFGPGTRLTVL.

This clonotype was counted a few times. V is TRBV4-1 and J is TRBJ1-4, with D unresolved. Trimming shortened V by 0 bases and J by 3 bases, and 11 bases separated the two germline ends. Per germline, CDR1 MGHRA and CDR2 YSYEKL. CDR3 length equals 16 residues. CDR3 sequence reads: CASSQDPGKPNEKLFF. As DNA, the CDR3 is TGCGCCAGCAGCCAAGATCCGGGGAAACCTAATGAAAAACTGTTTTTT.

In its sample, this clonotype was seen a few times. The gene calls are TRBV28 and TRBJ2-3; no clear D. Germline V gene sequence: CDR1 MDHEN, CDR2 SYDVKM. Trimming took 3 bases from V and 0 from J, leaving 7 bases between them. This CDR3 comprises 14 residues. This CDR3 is CASSFVGSTDTQYF. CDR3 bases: TGTGCCAGCAGTTTTGTTGGGAGCACAGATACGCAGTATTTT.

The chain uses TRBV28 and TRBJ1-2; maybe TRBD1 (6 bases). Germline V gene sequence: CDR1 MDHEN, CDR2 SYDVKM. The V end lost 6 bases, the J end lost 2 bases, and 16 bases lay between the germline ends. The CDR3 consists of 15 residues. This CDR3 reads CASSPRRQENYGYTF. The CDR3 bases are TGTGCCAGCAGCCCGAGAAGACAGGAAAACTATGGCTACACCTTC.

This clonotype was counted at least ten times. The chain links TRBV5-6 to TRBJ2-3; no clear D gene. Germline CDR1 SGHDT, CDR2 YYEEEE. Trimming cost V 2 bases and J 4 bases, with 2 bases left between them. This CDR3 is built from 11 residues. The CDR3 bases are TGTGCCAGCAGCTTAGCAGATACGCAGTATTTT. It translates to CASSLADTQYF.

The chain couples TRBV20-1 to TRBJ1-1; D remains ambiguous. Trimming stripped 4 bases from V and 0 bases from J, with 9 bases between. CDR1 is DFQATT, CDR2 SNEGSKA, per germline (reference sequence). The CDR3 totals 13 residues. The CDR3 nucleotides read TGCAGTGCTACCCCTGGAGTGAACACTGAAGCTTTCTTT. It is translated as CSATPGVNTEAFF.

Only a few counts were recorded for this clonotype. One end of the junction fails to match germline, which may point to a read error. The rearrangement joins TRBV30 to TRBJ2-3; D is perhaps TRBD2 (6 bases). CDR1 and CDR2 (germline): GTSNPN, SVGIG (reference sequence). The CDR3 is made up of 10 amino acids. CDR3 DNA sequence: TGTGCCTGGAGTGTGATGGGACTCCATTTT. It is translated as CAWSVMGLHF.

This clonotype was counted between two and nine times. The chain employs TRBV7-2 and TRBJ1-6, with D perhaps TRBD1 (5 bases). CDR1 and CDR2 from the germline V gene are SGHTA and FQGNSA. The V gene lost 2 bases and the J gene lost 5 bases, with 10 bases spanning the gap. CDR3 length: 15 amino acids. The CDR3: CASSLSGPHNSPLHF. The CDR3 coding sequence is TGTGCCAGCAGCTTATCGGGGCCTCATAATTCACCCCTCCACTTT.

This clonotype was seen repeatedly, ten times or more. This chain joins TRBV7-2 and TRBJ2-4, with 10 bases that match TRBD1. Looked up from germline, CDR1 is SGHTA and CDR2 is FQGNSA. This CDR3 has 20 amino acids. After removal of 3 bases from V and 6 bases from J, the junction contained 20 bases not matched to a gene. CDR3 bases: TGTGCCAGCAGCTTGGCTACCGTCCTAGATATGGGACAGGGGAGAAACATTCAGTACTTC. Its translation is CASSLATVLDMGQGRNIQYF.

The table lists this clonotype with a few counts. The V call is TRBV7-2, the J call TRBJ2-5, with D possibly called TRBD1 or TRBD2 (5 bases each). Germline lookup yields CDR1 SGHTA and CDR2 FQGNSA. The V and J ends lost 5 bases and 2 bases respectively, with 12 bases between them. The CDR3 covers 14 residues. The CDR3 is CASSRGRDQETQYF. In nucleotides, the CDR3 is TGTGCCAGCAGCCGGGGACGGGATCAAGAGACCCAGTACTTC.

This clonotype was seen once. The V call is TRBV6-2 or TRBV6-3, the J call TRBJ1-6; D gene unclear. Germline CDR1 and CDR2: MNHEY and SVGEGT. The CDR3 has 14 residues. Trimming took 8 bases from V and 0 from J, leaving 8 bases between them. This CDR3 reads CASARSSYNSPLHF. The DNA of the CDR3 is TGTGCCAGCGCTAGGAGCTCCTATAATTCACCCCTCCACTTT.

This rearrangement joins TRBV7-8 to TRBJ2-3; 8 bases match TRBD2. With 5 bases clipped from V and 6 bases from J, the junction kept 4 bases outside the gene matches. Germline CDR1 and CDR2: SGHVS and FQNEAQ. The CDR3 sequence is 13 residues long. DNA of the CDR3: TGTGCCAGCAGCCACGGGGGGGTGGATACGCAGTATTTT. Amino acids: CASSHGGVDTQYF.

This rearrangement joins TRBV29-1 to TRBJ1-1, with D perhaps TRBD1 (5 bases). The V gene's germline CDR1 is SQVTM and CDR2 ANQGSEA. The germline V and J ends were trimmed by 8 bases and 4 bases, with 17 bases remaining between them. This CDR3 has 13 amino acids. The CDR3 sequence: CSPWGEGGTEAFF. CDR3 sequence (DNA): TGCAGCCCATGGGGGGAGGGCGGCACTGAAGCTTTCTTT.

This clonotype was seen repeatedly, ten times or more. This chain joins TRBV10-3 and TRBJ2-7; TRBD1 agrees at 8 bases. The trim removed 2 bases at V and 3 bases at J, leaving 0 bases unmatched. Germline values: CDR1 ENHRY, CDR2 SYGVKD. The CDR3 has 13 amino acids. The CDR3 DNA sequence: TGTGCCATCAGTGAGGGACAGGGCTACGAGCAGTACGTC. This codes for CAISEGQGYEQYV.

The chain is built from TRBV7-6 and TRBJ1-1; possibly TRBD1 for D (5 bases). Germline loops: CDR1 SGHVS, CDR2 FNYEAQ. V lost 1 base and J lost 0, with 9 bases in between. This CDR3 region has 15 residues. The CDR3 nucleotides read TGTGCCAGCAGCTTAGTCGGGGGGATGAACACTGAAGCTTTCTTT. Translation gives CASSLVGGMNTEAFF.

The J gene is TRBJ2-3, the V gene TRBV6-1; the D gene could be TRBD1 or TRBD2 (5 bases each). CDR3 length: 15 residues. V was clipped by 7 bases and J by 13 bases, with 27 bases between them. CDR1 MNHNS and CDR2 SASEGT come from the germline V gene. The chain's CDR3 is CASNDPGKPGRAEYF. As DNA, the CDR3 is TGTGCCAGCAATGACCCAGGGAAGCCGGGTCGAGCGGAGTATTTT.

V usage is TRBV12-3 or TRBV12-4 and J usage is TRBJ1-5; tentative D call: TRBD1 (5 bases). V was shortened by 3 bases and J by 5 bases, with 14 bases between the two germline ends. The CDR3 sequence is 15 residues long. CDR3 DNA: TGTGCCAGCAGTTTTCTGGACACCCTCCATCAGCCCCAGCATTTT. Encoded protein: CASSFLDTLHQPQHF.

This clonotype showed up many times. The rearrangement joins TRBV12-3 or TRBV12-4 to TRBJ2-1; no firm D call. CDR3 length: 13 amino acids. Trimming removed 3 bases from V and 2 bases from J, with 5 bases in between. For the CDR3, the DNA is TGTGCCAGCAGTTTTGGGGCCTACAATGAGCAGTTCTTC. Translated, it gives CASSFGAYNEQFF.

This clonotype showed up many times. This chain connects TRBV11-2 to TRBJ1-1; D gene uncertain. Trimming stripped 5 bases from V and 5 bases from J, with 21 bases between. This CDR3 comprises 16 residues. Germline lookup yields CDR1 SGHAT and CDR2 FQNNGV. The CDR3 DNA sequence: TGTGCCAGCAGCCGCCCCGAGGGCATTGGTTGGACTGAAGCTTTCTTT. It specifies CASSRPEGIGWTEAFF.

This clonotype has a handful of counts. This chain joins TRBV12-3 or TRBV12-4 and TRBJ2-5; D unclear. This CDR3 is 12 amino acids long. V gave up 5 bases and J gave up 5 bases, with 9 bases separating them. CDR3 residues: CASSQSPETQYF. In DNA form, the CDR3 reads TGTGCCAGCAGTCAATCCCCGGAGACCCAGTACTTC.

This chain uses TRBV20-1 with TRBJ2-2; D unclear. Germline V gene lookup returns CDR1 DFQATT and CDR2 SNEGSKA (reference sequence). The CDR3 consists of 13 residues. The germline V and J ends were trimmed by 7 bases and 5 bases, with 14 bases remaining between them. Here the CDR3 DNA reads TGCAGTGTTCCAAAGGTTTTAACCGGGGAGCTGTTTTTT. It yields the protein CSVPKVLTGELFF.

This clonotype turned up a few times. CDR3 in amino acids: CASSEWGTGHKETQYF. CDR3 nucleotides: TGTGCCAGCAGTGAATGGGGGACAGGGCACAAAGAGACCCAGTACTTC. The chain couples TRBV25-1 to TRBJ2-5; 9 bases are shared with TRBD1. CDR1 and CDR2 (germline): MGHDK, SYGVNS. This CDR3 is built from 16 residues. Trimming removed 1 base from V and 3 bases from J; junction bases left unmatched: 6.

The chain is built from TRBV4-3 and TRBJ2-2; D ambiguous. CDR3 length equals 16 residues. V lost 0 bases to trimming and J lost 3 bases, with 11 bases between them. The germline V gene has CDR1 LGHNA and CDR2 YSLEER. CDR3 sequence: CASSQEWRIYTGELFF. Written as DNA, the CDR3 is TGCGCCAGCAGCCAAGAGTGGCGAATTTACACCGGGGAGCTGTTTTTT.

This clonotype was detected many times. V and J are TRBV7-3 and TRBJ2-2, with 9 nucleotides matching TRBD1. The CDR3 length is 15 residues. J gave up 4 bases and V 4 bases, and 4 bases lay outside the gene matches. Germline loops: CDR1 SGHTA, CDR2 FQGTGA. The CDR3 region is CASSYGTGTTGELFF. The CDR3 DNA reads TGTGCCAGCAGCTATGGGACAGGGACCACCGGGGAGCTGTTTTTT. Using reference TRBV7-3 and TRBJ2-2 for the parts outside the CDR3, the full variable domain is GAGVSQTPSNKVTEKGKYVELRCDPISGHTALYWYRQSLGQGPEFLIYFQGTGAADDSGLPNDRFFAVRPEGSVSTLKIQRTERGDSAVYLCASSYGTGTTGELFFGEGSRLTVL.

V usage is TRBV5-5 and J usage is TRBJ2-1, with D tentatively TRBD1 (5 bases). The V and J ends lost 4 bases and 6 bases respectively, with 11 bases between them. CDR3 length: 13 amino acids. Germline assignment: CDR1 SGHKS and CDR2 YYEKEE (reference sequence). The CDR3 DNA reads TGTGCCAGCAGCGCCAGGGCCTTCAATGAGCAGTTCTTC. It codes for CASSARAFNEQFF.

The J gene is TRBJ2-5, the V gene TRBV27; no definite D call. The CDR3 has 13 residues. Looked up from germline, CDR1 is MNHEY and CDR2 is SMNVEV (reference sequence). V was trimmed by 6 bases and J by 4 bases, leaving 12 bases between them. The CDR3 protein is CASRPSIAETQYF. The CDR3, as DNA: TGTGCCAGCAGACCGTCAATCGCAGAGACCCAGTACTTC.

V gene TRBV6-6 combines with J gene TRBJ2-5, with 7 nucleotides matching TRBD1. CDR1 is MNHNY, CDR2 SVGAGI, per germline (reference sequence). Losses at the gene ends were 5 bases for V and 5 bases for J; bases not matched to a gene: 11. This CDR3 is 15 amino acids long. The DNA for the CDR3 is TGTGCCAGCAGTGACCAATGGACAGGTTCGGAGACCCAGTACTTC. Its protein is CASSDQWTGSETQYF.